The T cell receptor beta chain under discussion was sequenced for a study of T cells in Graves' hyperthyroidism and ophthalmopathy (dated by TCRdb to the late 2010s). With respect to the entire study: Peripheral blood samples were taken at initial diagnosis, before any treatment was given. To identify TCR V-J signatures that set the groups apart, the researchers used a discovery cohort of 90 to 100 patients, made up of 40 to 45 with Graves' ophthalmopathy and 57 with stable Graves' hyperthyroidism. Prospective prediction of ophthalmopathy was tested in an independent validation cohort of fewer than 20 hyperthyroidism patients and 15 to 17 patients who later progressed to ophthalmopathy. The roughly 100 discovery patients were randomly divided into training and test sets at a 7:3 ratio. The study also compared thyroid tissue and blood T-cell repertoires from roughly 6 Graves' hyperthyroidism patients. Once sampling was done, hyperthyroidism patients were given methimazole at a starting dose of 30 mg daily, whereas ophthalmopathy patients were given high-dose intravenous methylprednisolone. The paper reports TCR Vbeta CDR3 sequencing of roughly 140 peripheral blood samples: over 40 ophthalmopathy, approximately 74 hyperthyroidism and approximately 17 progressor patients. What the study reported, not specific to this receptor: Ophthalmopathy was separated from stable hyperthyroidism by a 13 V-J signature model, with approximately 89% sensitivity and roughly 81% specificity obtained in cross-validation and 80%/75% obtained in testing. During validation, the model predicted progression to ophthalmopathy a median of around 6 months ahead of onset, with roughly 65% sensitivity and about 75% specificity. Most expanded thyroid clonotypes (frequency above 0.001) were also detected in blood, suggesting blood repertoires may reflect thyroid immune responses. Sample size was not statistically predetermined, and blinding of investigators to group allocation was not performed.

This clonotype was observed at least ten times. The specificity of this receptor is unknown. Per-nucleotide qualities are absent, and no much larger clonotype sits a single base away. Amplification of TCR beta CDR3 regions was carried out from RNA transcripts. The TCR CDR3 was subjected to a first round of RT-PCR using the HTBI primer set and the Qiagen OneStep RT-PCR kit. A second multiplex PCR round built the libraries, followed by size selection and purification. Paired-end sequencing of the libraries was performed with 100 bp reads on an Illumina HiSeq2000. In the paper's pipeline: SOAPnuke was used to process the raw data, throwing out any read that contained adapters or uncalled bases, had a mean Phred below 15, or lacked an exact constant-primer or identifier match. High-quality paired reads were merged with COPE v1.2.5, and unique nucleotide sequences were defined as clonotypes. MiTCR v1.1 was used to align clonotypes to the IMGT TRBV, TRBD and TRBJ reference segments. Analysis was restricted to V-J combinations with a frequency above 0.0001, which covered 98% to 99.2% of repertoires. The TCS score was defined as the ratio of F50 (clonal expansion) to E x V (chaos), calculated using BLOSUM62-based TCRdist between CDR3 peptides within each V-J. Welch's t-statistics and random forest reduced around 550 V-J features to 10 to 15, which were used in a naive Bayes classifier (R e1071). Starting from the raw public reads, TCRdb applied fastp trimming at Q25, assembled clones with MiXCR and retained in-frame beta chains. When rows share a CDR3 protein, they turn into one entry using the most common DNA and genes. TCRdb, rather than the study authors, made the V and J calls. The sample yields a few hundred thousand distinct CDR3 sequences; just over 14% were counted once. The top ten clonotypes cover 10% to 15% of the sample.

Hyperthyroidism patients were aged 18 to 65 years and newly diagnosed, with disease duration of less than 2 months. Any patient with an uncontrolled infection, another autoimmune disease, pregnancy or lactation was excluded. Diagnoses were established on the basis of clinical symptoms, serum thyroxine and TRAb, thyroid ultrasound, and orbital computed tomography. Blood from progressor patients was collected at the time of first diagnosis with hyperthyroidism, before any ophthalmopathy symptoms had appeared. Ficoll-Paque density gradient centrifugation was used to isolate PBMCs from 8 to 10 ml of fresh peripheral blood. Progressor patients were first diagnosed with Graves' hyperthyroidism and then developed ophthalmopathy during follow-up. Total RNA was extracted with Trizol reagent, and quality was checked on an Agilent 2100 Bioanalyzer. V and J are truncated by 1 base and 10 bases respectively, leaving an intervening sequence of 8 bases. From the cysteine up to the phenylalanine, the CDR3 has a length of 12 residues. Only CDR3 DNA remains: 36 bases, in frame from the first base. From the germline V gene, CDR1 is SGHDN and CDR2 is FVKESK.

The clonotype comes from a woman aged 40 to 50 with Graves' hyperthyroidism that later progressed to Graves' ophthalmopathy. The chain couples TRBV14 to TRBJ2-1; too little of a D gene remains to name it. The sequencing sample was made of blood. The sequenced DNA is TGTGCCAGCAGCCAAGGGACGTGGGAGCAGTTCTTC. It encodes CASSQGTWEQFF.